This T cell receptor (beta chain) was documented in a study of cytomegalovirus exposure and HLA in healthy donors. In the PCR, 60 Vbeta and 13 Jbeta primers were used. Using immunoSEQ multiplex PCR, the repertoire was profiled, and TCRdb retains in-frame clones only, with some absent. This sample has 160,000 or so clones, with under 85% found just once. This CDR3 comprises 13 residues. The V gene lost 7 bases and the J gene lost 1 base, with 10 bases spanning the gap. Looked up from germline, CDR1 is SNHLY and CDR2 is FYNNEI. The chain joins TRBV2 to TRBJ1-1; D not certain. Material for sequencing was PBMCs. This clonotype was sampled from a human donor in good health. DNA of the CDR3: TGTGCCAGCACTTCCGAACAGAACACTGAAGCTTTCTTT. The encoded protein is CASTSEQNTEAFF.